These T cell receptor beta chains were read from a single sample in a study of control samples from healthy donors and cancer patients. The assay was immunoSEQ multiplex PCR, and TCRdb's table has in-frame clones only and misses some. The repertoire holds fewer than 300,000 clones, with almost 85% as singletons. Specimen: PBMCs. The receptors stem from a woman aged 60-75 years with lung cancer. The CDR3 runs from the conserved cysteine through the conserved F or W. Fields, in order: J gene, V gene, CDR3 protein.

j_call: TRBJ1-2; v_call: TRBV28; cdr3_aa: CASSSPPTEGYGYTF
j_call: TRBJ1-2; v_call: TRBV6-1; cdr3_aa: CASSEPGQGVYGYTF
j_call: TRBJ1-3; v_call: TRBV6-5; cdr3_aa: CASSYSPGGTGNTIYF
j_call: TRBJ2-1; v_call: TRBV7-3; cdr3_aa: CASSLDRGSYNEQFF
j_call: TRBJ2-1; v_call: TRBV27; cdr3_aa: CASSLGARQGASTSYNEQFF
j_call: TRBJ2-2; v_call: TRBV7-8; cdr3_aa: CASSLAPAANTGELFF
j_call: TRBJ1-4; v_call: TRBV19; cdr3_aa: CASYTGNTNEKLFF
j_call: TRBJ1-6; v_call: TRBV6-6; cdr3_aa: CASSPDAGHGSSYNSPLHF
j_call: TRBJ1-1; v_call: TRBV11-1; cdr3_aa: CASSSERGVTEAFF
j_call: TRBJ1-1; v_call: TRBV19; cdr3_aa: CASSIRGTEAFF
j_call: TRBJ1-5; v_call: TRBV9; cdr3_aa: CASSVGSHNQPQHF
j_call: TRBJ2-4; v_call: TRBV28; cdr3_aa: CASSLAGNKNIQYF
j_call: TRBJ2-2; v_call: TRBV12-3/TRBV12-4; cdr3_aa: CASVPTEGGVIF
j_call: TRBJ1-4; v_call: TRBV19; cdr3_aa: CASIGRQGINEKLFF
j_call: TRBJ2-7; v_call: TRBV10-2; cdr3_aa: CASSEGGYEQYF
j_call: TRBJ2-2; v_call: TRBV4-2; cdr3_aa: CASSHLRGTMNTGELFF
j_call: TRBJ2-7; v_call: TRBV6-2/TRBV6-3; cdr3_aa: CASSYSSGGQYF
j_call: TRBJ2-2; v_call: TRBV5-1; cdr3_aa: CASSLAGRTTGELFF
j_call: TRBJ2-5; v_call: TRBV5-1; cdr3_aa: CASSSGLAGLAGQETQYF
j_call: TRBJ2-5; v_call: TRBV6-5; cdr3_aa: CASRQGGEETQYF
j_call: TRBJ2-1; v_call: TRBV7-2; cdr3_aa: CASSSPLTLNEQFF
j_call: TRBJ1-3; v_call: TRBV28; cdr3_aa: CASSPGVGNTIYF
j_call: TRBJ2-1; v_call: TRBV6-6; cdr3_aa: CASSYSTAGVEQFF
j_call: TRBJ1-2; v_call: TRBV10-2; cdr3_aa: CASSDARTAYGYTF
j_call: TRBJ2-4; v_call: TRBV18; cdr3_aa: CASSPPGSKNIQYF
j_call: TRBJ1-1; v_call: TRBV27; cdr3_aa: CASRTRADTEAFF
j_call: TRBJ1-2; v_call: TRBV12-3/TRBV12-4; cdr3_aa: CASSFGNGYTF
j_call: TRBJ1-2; v_call: TRBV19; cdr3_aa: CASRRDTANYGYTF
j_call: TRBJ2-5; v_call: TRBV2; cdr3_aa: CASRRESETQYF
j_call: TRBJ1-1; v_call: TRBV5-1; cdr3_aa: CASSLGTGGAEAFF
j_call: TRBJ2-6; v_call: TRBV7-9; cdr3_aa: CASSRDNSGANVLTF
j_call: TRBJ2-1; v_call: TRBV5-1; cdr3_aa: CASSLEGQPYNEQFF
j_call: TRBJ1-5; v_call: TRBV6-1; cdr3_aa: CASSERERQPQHF
j_call: TRBJ2-7; v_call: TRBV7-9; cdr3_aa: CASSSDPAVQYF
j_call: TRBJ2-2; v_call: TRBV18; cdr3_aa: CASSLHRDPNTGELFF
j_call: TRBJ1-5; v_call: TRBV9; cdr3_aa: CASSVGVNQPQHF
j_call: TRBJ2-3; v_call: TRBV13; cdr3_aa: CASSARLAGIRTDTQYF
j_call: TRBJ2-3; v_call: TRBV1; cdr3_aa: CTSSPRLGITDTQYF
j_call: TRBJ1-1; v_call: TRBV3-1/TRBV3-2; cdr3_aa: CASSPRDRGNTEAFF
j_call: TRBJ1-3; v_call: TRBV27; cdr3_aa: CASRTGSGNTIYF
j_call: TRBJ2-1; v_call: TRBV4-1; cdr3_aa: CASSQAPAGAYNEQFF
j_call: TRBJ2-7; v_call: TRBV7-6; cdr3_aa: CASSIAGAGGSYEQYF
j_call: TRBJ2-7; v_call: TRBV24-1; cdr3_aa: CATSDSNSGVTF
j_call: TRBJ1-2; v_call: TRBV7-2; cdr3_aa: CASSLVGHSNYGYTF
j_call: TRBJ2-1; v_call: TRBV5-4; cdr3_aa: CASSSEAGAGNNEQFF
j_call: TRBJ2-1; v_call: TRBV10-3; cdr3_aa: CAIREGGGGPGANEQFF
j_call: TRBJ1-6; v_call: TRBV5-5; cdr3_aa: CASSFFLGDGAPLHF
j_call: TRBJ1-1; v_call: TRBV29-1; cdr3_aa: CSVETQGASMAFF
j_call: TRBJ2-7; v_call: TRBV5-6; cdr3_aa: CASSFYGVEQYF
j_call: TRBJ2-5; v_call: TRBV5-1; cdr3_aa: CASSTDSQQETQYF
j_call: TRBJ2-5; v_call: TRBV5-4; cdr3_aa: CASSSAGGQGRETQYF
j_call: TRBJ1-4; v_call: TRBV19; cdr3_aa: CASSIRDRGNEKLFF
j_call: TRBJ2-3; v_call: TRBV6-1; cdr3_aa: CASSERKGLAGEGDTQYF
j_call: TRBJ2-5; v_call: TRBV7-9; cdr3_aa: CASSPGTGTETQYF